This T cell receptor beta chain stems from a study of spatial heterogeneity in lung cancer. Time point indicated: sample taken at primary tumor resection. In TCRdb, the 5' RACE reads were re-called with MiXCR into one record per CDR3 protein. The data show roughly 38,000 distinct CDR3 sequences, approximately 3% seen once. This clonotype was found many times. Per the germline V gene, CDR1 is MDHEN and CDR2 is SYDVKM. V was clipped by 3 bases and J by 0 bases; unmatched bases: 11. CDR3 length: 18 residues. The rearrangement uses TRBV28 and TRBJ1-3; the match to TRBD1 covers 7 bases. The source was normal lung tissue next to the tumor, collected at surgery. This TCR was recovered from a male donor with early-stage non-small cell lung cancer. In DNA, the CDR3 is TGTGCCAGCAGTTTTCCCTCCAGGGGGGGACCCTCTGGAAACACCATATATTTT. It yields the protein CASSFPSRGGPSGNTIYF.